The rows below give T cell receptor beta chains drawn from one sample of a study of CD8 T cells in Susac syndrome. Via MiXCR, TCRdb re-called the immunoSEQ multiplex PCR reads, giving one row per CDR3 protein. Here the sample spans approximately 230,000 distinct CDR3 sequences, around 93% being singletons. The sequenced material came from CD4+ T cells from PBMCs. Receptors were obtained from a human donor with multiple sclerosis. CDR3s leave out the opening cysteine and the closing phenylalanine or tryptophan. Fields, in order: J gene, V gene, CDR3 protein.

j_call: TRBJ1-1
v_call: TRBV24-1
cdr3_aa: ATSETHRGGMNTEAF

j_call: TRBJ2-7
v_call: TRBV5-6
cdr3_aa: ASRRGIAYEQY

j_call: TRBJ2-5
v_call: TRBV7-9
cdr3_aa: ASSLSGLEGETQY

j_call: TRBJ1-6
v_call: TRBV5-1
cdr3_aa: ASSLSPPRQGGSPLH

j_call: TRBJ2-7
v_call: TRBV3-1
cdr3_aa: ASSQGQVSEQY

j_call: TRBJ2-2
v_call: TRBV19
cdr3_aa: ASTLTGGNAGELF

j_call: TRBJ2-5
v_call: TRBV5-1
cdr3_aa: ASSLRSGQETQY

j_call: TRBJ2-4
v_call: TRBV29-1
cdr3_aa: SVVVAAQAKNIQY

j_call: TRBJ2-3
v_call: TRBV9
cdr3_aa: ASSSNLNTQY

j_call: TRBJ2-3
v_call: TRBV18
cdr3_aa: ASSPAGTGASDTQY

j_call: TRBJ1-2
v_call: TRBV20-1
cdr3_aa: SAREGSYGYT

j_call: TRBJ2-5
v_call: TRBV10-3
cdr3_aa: AISSGGSNQETQY

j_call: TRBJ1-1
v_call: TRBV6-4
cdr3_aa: ASSSSGGESEAF

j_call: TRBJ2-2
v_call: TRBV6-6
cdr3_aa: ASRVGQGNTGELF

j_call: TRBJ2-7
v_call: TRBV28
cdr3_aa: ASSLFSRGYEQY

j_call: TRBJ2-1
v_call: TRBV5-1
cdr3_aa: ASSPRTPNNEQF

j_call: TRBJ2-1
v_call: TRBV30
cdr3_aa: AWSGGLAVNEQF

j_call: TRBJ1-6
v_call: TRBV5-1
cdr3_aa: ASSLGGHLNSPLH

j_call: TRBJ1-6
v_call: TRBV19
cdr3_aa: ASSLEGNSYNSPLH

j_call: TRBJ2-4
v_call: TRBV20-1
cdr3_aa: SARDGITQSRVKAKNIQY

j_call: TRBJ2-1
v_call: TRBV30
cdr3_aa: AWSPLAYNKQF

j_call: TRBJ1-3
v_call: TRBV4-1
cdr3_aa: ASSQDRVGQTGNTIY

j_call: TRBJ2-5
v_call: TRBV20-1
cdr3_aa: SANPQRGSQETQY

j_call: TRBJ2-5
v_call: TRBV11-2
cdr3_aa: ASSFRGGGGGQETQY

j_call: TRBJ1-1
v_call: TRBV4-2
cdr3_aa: ASSQAGQGNTEAF

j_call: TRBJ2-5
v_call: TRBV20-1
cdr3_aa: SAGGGLGRAETQY

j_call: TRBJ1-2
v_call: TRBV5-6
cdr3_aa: ASRFSGPGYT

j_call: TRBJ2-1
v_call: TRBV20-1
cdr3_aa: SAKSLAYNEQF

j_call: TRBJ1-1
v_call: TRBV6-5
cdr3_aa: ASSYGYGALSTEAF

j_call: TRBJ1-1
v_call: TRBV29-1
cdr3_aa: SVDRVSAEAF

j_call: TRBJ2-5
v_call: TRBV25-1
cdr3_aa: ASRVAGAETQY